This T cell receptor (beta chain) was recorded in a study of blood T cell repertoires in COVID-19. Study in general: Sites across the United States, Italy and Spain contributed samples from acute and convalescent COVID-19.

V dropped 7 bases and J dropped 6 bases, with 6 bases sitting between them. Germline V gives CDR1 SGHNT, CDR2 YYREEE (reference sequence). There are 10 residues in the CDR3. The Seattle site enrolled patients during active infection and followed them longitudinally. Libraries were prepared by immunoSEQ multiplex PCR; TCRdb keeps only in-frame clonotypes and omits some of them. Of about 64,000 clones listed, 78% were seen once; the top ten hold approximately 14%. Material for sequencing was peripheral blood. The clonotype originates from a man aged 60 to 75 with COVID-19, enrolled during active disease. This sequence joins TRBV5-4 and TRBJ2-3; D is unclear. The DNA of the CDR3 is TGTGCCAGCGGTGAGGATACGCAGTATTTT. It translates to CASGEDTQYF.